This paragraph reports one T cell receptor (beta chain). In the authors' methods: From reference gene primer amplification, estimates of nucleated cell counts were derived. The data were produced by immunoSEQ multiplex PCR, yet TCRdb's version contains in-frame clones alone and is incomplete. Clone size and the V and J calls come from that table; the DNA yielded D and trimming. This table holds some 50,000 clones, more than 75% found once. These data come from a study of blood T cell repertoires in COVID-19. Study-wide context: There were acute and convalescent COVID-19 samples, and they came from the United States, Italy and Spain. In each case, the material was cDNA or gDNA derived from T cells, B-cell-depleted T cells, or PBMCs.

The CDR3 is 14 amino acids. V lost 5 bases to trimming and J lost 5 bases, with 15 bases between them. Per the germline V gene, CDR1 is SEHNR and CDR2 is FQNEAQ (reference sequence). This sequence originates from a woman of 80 years or more with COVID-19, enrolled during active disease. The V gene is TRBV7-9, the J gene TRBJ1-1; TRBD1 is a possible D gene (5 bases). Sequences were obtained from peripheral blood. Written as DNA, the CDR3 is TGTGCCAGCAGCCCCGCGGGGGGTTGGACTGAAGCTTTCTTT. It is translated as CASSPAGGWTEAFF.